The 21 T cell receptor beta chains in this list originate from one sample, sequenced in a study of blood T cell repertoires in COVID-19. Only in-frame clones appear in the TCRdb table, and some are missing; sequencing was by immunoSEQ multiplex PCR. The sample carries 250,000 to 350,000 clones, approximately 86% recorded once. Specimen: peripheral blood. The receptor set was obtained from a woman aged 50 to 60 with active or convalescent COVID-19.

This clone has a handful of counts. V is TRBV10-3 and J is TRBJ1-5; 9 nucleotides agree with TRBD1. Germline V gives CDR1 ENHRY, CDR2 SYGVKD. Trimming removed 0 bases from V and 9 bases from J; junction bases left unmatched: 12. This CDR3 is 17 amino acids long. CDR3 DNA sequence: TGTGCCATCAGTGAGTCGGGACAGGGCCTGGGTCAGAGGCCCCAGCATTTT. This sequence encodes CAISESGQGLGQRPQHF.

This sequence joins TRBV3-1 (or the pseudogene TRBV3-2) and TRBJ2-3; D is perhaps TRBD2 (6 bases). V was pared by 3 bases and J by 11 bases, with 12 bases between. The CDR3 extends over 12 amino acids. The V gene's germline CDR1 is LGHDT and CDR2 YNNKEL (reference sequence). The CDR3 coding sequence is TGTGCCAGCAGCCAGGAGGAGGGCCGGCAGTATTTT. This encodes CASSQEEGRQYF.

This clone came up many times. The J gene is TRBJ2-5, the V gene TRBV30; 10 nucleotides align to TRBD1. Germline V lookup: CDR1 GTSNPN, CDR2 SVGIG (reference sequence). The CDR3 has 16 amino acids. The junction had 8 bases not matched to a gene; V was cut back by 0 bases and J by 4 bases. CDR3 in DNA: TGTGCCTGGAGTGTGGCGGGACAGGGGCTTCGAGAGACCCAGTACTTC. Residues: CAWSVAGQGLRETQYF.

V usage is TRBV25-1 and J usage is TRBJ2-5; D call uncertain. This CDR3 spans 14 amino acids. V was clipped by 1 base and J by 4 bases, with 10 bases between them. Per the germline V gene, CDR1 is MGHDK and CDR2 is SYGVNS. Here the CDR3 DNA reads TGTGCCAGCAGTGAATTCGGTGTCGGAGAGACCCAGTACTTC. Residues: CASSEFGVGETQYF. The complete variable domain, with remaining parts taken from reference TRBV25-1 and TRBJ2-5, reads EADIYQTPRYLVIGTGKKITLECSQTMGHDKMYWYQQDPGMELHLIHYSYGVNSTEKGDLSSESTVSRIRTEHFPLTLESARPSHTSQYLCASSEFGVGETQYFGPGTRLLVL.

The chain is built from TRBV7-9 and TRBJ2-3, with TRBD2 matching 13 bases. The CDR3 has 18 amino acids. The germline V gene encodes CDR1 SEHNR and CDR2 FQNEAQ (reference sequence). J was trimmed by 2 bases and V by 1 base; bases with no gene match: 6. This CDR3 is CASSLGPGLAGSTDTQYF. As DNA, the CDR3 is TGTGCCAGCAGCTTAGGTCCGGGACTAGCGGGGTCCACAGATACGCAGTATTTT.

This clone has a count of ten or more. The chain combines TRBV5-1 with TRBJ2-1; 11 bases are shared with TRBD2. This CDR3 has 14 residues. Germline CDR1 reads SGHRS; CDR2 reads YFSETQ. Losses at the gene ends were 4 bases for V and 8 bases for J; bases not matched to a gene: 5. DNA of the CDR3: TGCGCCAGCAGCCCTACTAGCGGGAGAGATGAGCAGTTCTTC. This gives the protein CASSPTSGRDEQFF. Filled out from reference TRBV5-1 and TRBJ2-1, the complete variable domain reads KAGVTQTPRYLIKTRGQQVTLSCSPISGHRSVSWYQQTPGQGLQFLFEYFSETQRNKGNFPGRFSGRQFSNSRSEMNVSTLELGDSALYLCASSPTSGRDEQFFGPGTRLTVL.

V usage is TRBV6-4 and J usage is TRBJ1-2, with D possibly TRBD1 on 6 matching bases. With 5 bases removed from V and 8 bases from J, the gap between germline ends came to 15 bases. The CDR3 runs to 13 residues. Germline CDR1 is MRHNA and CDR2 is SNTAGT. The CDR3, as DNA: TGTGCCAGCAGTTTCGGATCAGGGGCAGGCTACACCTTC. It specifies CASSFGSGAGYTF.

The rearrangement joins TRBV3-1 (or the pseudogene TRBV3-2) to TRBJ1-3, with no clear D. This CDR3 is 15 amino acids long. Trimming took off 8 bases at V and 0 bases at J, with 14 bases between the two ends. Germline V CDR1 and CDR2: LGHDT, YNNKEL (reference sequence). This CDR3 reads CASSPGRVSGNTIYF. CDR3 DNA sequence: TGTGCCAGCTCCCCTGGGCGCGTCTCTGGAAACACCATATATTTT.

V gene TRBV4-1 combines with J gene TRBJ1-2; 9 nucleotides match TRBD1. This CDR3 has 16 amino acids. In germline, CDR1 is MGHRA, CDR2 YSYEKL. V dropped 1 base and J dropped 4; count of bases not matched to a gene: 7. The DNA of the CDR3 is TGCGCCAGCAGCCAAGTTGGGACAGGGCCCGGCTATGGCTACACCTTC. Protein sequence: CASSQVGTGPGYGYTF.

V usage is TRBV7-8 and J usage is TRBJ2-2; 11 bases are shared with TRBD2. The CDR3 extends over 22 amino acids. The germline gives CDR1 SGHVS, CDR2 FQNEAQ. V dropped 2 bases and J dropped 2; count of bases not matched to a gene: 19. The CDR3 reads CASSLTTLYGTSGQKNTGELFF. CDR3 bases: TGTGCCAGCAGCTTAACCACTCTGTACGGGACTAGCGGACAAAAAAACACCGGGGAGCTGTTTTTT.

This rearrangement joins TRBV10-3 to TRBJ1-1, with a tentative D call TRBD1 (5 bases). The V and J ends lost 3 bases and 4 bases respectively, with 9 bases between them. The CDR3 has 13 residues. Germline CDR1 reads ENHRY; CDR2 reads SYGVKD. The CDR3 region is CAISDQGSTEAFF. The CDR3, as DNA: TGTGCCATCAGTGATCAGGGTAGCACTGAAGCTTTCTTT.

V and J are TRBV27 and TRBJ2-1; 7 bases match TRBD2. The CDR3 length is 18 residues. Losses at the gene ends were 5 bases for V and 2 bases for J; bases not matched to a gene: 15. Germline-derived CDR1 and CDR2 are MNHEY and SMNVEV (reference sequence). The CDR3 loop reads CASSLNSLALAAYNEQFF. The DNA for the CDR3 is TGTGCCAGCAGTCTCAATTCACTAGCGCTAGCGGCCTACAATGAGCAGTTCTTC.

The rearrangement joins TRBV4-2 to TRBJ2-2; no reliable D call. Between the trimmed V and J ends, which lost 5 bases and 5 bases, there was a span of 15 bases. The CDR3 has 15 amino acids. Per the germline V gene, CDR1 is LGHNA and CDR2 is YNFKEQ. CDR3 protein: CASSSAQDRTGELFF. The DNA for the CDR3 is TGTGCCAGCAGCTCCGCGCAGGATCGAACCGGGGAGCTGTTTTTT.

This rearrangement joins TRBV2 to TRBJ1-4, with 7 bases that match TRBD1. V lost 5 bases, J lost 4 bases, and 4 bases stayed unmatched. Germline values: CDR1 SNHLY, CDR2 FYNNEI. The CDR3 runs 14 residues. Here the CDR3 DNA reads TGTGCCAGCAGTCCGGACAGGATTAATGAAAAACTGTTTTTT. Its translation: CASSPDRINEKLFF.

CDR3 loop: CASSPDWSNQPQHF. CDR3 coding DNA: TGTGCCAGCAGCCCCGACTGGAGCAATCAGCCCCAGCATTTT. The V gene is TRBV5-8, the J gene TRBJ1-5, with no clear D. The germline CDR1 and CDR2 sequences are SGHTS and YDEGEE. The CDR3 has 14 residues. Trimming took off 4 bases at V and 1 base at J, with 9 bases between the two ends.

V is TRBV5-1 and J is TRBJ2-7; D call uncertain. The ends were cut back, 1 base at V and 7 bases at J, with 15 bases in the middle. Germline V gene data show CDR1 as SGHRS and CDR2 as YFSETQ. This CDR3 comprises 14 residues. The CDR3, as DNA: TGCGCCAGCAGCTTGAACGACATTCTTGGGGAGCAGTACTTC. It specifies CASSLNDILGEQYF.

This clone has just a few counts. The chain is built from TRBV6-1 and TRBJ1-1, with D uncertain. The length of the CDR3 is 13 residues. Between the trimmed V and J ends, which lost 1 base and 5 bases, there was a span of 8 bases. Germline loops: CDR1 MNHNS, CDR2 SASEGT. The CDR3 DNA reads as TGTGCCAGCAGTGAAGTTAGGCGGACTGAAGCTTTCTTT. It yields the protein CASSEVRRTEAFF.

A word on this clone: This sample also contains other DNA sequences that code for the same CDR3. The chain is built from TRBV14 and TRBJ2-7; D gene uncertain. Looked up from germline, CDR1 is SGHDN and CDR2 is FVKESK. The CDR3 covers 11 residues. The germline V and J ends were trimmed by 3 bases and 4 bases, with 4 bases remaining between them. The DNA of the CDR3 is TGTGCCAGCAGCCACTCTTACGAGCAGTACTTC. Its protein product is CASSHSYEQYF.

The genes are TRBV2 and TRBJ1-3, with a tentative D call TRBD1 (5 bases). From germline, CDR1 is SNHLY and CDR2 FYNNEI. The CDR3 totals 14 residues. V was cut by 8 bases and J by 5 bases, with 16 bases left in between. The CDR3: CASCLQGYRNTIYF. CDR3 bases: TGTGCCAGCTGCCTGCAGGGATATCGAAACACCATATATTTT.

The V gene is TRBV12-5, the J gene TRBJ1-1; the D is unclear. V was clipped by 7 bases and J by 5 bases, with 17 bases between them. There are 14 residues in the CDR3. Looked up from germline, CDR1 is LGHNT and CDR2 is FRNRAP. The DNA of the CDR3 is TGTGCTAGTGCTGACGGACTTTGGACGACTGAAGCTTTCTTT. It yields the protein CASADGLWTTEAFF.

The CDR3 bases are TGTGCCACCGCAGCGAGCGCTAGCACAGATACGCAGTATTTT. Amino acids: CATAASASTDTQYF. The chain employs TRBV3-1 (or the pseudogene TRBV3-2) and TRBJ2-3; D not certain. This CDR3 has 14 residues. Trimming took 10 bases from V and 0 from J, leaving 14 bases between them. Germline V gene lookup returns CDR1 LGHDT and CDR2 YNNKEL (reference sequence).